The 12 T cell receptor beta chains below all came from one sample that was sequenced in a study of technical replicates of blood from a few donors. Assay used: immunoSEQ multiplex PCR; TCRdb lists only in-frame clones, some missing. The sample has roughly 62,000 clones, roughly 91% seen once. Sequenced sample: PBMCs. The source is a human donor in good health. Some clones in this sample may be carry-over from other donors' samples.

There are a few counts of this clone. The chain recombines TRBV5-1 with TRBJ2-1, with 11 nucleotides matching TRBD2. Germline CDR1 SGHRS, CDR2 YFSETQ. The CDR3 totals 15 residues. V trimming: 4 bases; J trimming: 10 bases; junction bases outside the gene matches: 10. DNA of the CDR3: TGCGCCAGCAGCCTAACTAGCGGGGGTACGGCGGAGCAGTTCTTC. It is translated as CASSLTSGGTAEQFF.

This clone was seen only once. This chain uses TRBV5-6 with TRBJ2-4; 7 bases match TRBD2. The germline V gene has CDR1 SGHDT and CDR2 YYEEEE. This CDR3 region has 11 residues. V gave up 0 bases and J gave up 15 bases; unmatched junction bases: 3. CDR3 residues: CASSLAGEGYF. CDR3 sequence (DNA): TGTGCCAGCAGCTTGGCCGGGGAGGGGTACTTC.

The J gene is TRBJ2-1, the V gene TRBV27; 13 nucleotides line up with TRBD2. The CDR3 spans 16 residues. Per germline, CDR1 MNHEY and CDR2 SMNVEV (reference sequence). J lost 11 bases, V lost 5 bases, and 12 bases had no gene match. The CDR3 DNA reads TGTGCCAGCAGTGCGGGACTAGCGGGGTTGAGGTGGAAGCAGTTCTTC. Its protein product is CASSAGLAGLRWKQFF.

The chain has TRBV13 and TRBJ1-2; the D is unclear. This CDR3 contains 13 residues. With 5 bases removed from V and 7 bases from J, the gap between germline ends came to 14 bases. Germline lookup yields CDR1 PRHDT and CDR2 FYEKMQ (reference sequence). The chain's CDR3 is CASSGEGTGGYTF. CDR3 in DNA: TGTGCCAGCAGCGGAGAAGGCACGGGTGGCTACACCTTC.

The CDR3 protein is CASSWGRVEETQYF. CDR3 sequence (DNA): TGCGCCAGCAGCTGGGGCAGGGTGGAGGAGACCCAGTACTTC. This chain links TRBV5-1 with TRBJ2-5; weak D call: TRBD1 (5 bases). Germline CDR1 is SGHRS and CDR2 is YFSETQ. Trimming removed 3 bases at V and 5 bases at J, with 14 bases between. CDR3 length: 14 residues.

The rearrangement uses TRBV9 and TRBJ2-5, with 8 bases fitting TRBD2. The junction had 5 bases not matched to a gene; V was cut back by 0 bases and J by 4 bases. The V gene's germline CDR1 is SGDLS and CDR2 YYNGEE. The CDR3 is 15 amino acids. The CDR3 spells CASSVGGLDGETQYF. The CDR3 region has the DNA TGTGCCAGCAGCGTAGGGGGACTAGACGGAGAGACCCAGTACTTC.

The chain has TRBV10-3 and TRBJ2-1; possible D gene TRBD1, 6 bases. V was shortened by 0 bases and J by 10 bases, with 10 bases between the two germline ends. The CDR3 totals 13 residues. Germline V CDR1 and CDR2: ENHRY, SYGVKD. The CDR3 protein is CAISESTGQEQFF. CDR3 nucleotides: TGTGCCATCAGTGAGTCCACAGGGCAAGAGCAGTTCTTC.

The chain couples TRBV6-6 to TRBJ2-3, with 9 nucleotides matching TRBD1. There are 15 residues in the CDR3. V shed 2 bases and J 4 bases; nucleotides not matched to a gene: 4. Germline V gives CDR1 MNHNY, CDR2 SVGAGI (reference sequence). The CDR3 reads CASSYRDRAADTQYF. The CDR3 region has the DNA TGTGCCAGCAGTTACCGGGACAGGGCGGCAGATACGCAGTATTTT.

V and J are TRBV5-1 and TRBJ1-3, with 7 bases lining up with TRBD1. The CDR3 covers 17 residues. Unmatched junction bases numbered 15, after V lost 5 bases and J lost 4 bases. Germline lookup yields CDR1 SGHRS and CDR2 YFSETQ. CDR3 region: CASSSDLTGTAGNTIYF. CDR3 bases: TGCGCCAGCAGTTCGGACCTTACCGGGACAGCAGGAAACACCATATATTTT.

This clone was observed once. The chain carries TRBV29-1 and TRBJ1-1; no definite D call. CDR1 SQVTM and CDR2 ANQGSEA come from the germline V gene. The V gene lost 8 bases and the J gene lost 7 bases, with 11 bases spanning the gap. The CDR3 loop spans 10 amino acids. Written as DNA, the CDR3 is TGCAGCTCGAGGCTTAATGAAGCTTTCTTT. Protein: CSSRLNEAFF.

The chain recombines TRBV5-4 with TRBJ2-5; D gene unclear. This CDR3 region has 12 residues. Germline loops: CDR1 SGHNT, CDR2 YYREEE (reference sequence). V was cut by 3 bases and J by 5 bases, with 8 bases left in between. The CDR3 DNA follows: TGTGCCAGCAGCTATACTACGGAGACCCAGTACTTC. Amino acids: CASSYTTETQYF.

This chain connects TRBV13 to TRBJ2-7, with D possibly TRBD1 on 5 matching bases. This CDR3 is 12 amino acids long. Between the trimmed V and J ends, which lost 2 bases and 5 bases, there was a span of 7 bases. Germline V lookup: CDR1 PRHDT, CDR2 FYEKMQ (reference sequence). DNA of the CDR3: TGTGCCAGCAGCTTATGGGGCGACGAGCAGTACTTC. It translates to CASSLWGDEQYF.